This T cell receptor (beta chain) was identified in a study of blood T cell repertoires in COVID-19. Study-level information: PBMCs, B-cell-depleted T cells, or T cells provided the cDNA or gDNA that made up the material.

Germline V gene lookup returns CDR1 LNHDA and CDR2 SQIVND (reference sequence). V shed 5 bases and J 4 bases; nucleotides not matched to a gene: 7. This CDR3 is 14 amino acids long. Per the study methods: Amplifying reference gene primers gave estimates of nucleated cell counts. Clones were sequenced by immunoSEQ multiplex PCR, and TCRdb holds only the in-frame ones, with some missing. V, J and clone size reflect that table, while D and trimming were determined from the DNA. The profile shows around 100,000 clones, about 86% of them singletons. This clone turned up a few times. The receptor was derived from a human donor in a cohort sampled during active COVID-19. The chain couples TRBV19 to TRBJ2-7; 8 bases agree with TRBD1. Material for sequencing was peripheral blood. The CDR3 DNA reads TGTGCCAGTAGTGGGCGGACAGGGCAGTACGAGCAGTACTTC. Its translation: CASSGRTGQYEQYF.